Below, 22 T cell receptor beta chains from the same sample are listed, as sequenced in a study of blood T cell repertoires in COVID-19. The method was immunoSEQ multiplex PCR; TCRdb's version includes in-frame clones alone and lacks a portion of them. The data show approximately 46,000 clones, 90% seen once. Sequences were obtained from peripheral blood. These receptors were collected from a man aged 45-65 years with active COVID-19.

The rearrangement joins TRBV21-1 to TRBJ1-1; the tabulated D call, TRBD1, remains unverified against the DNA. TRBV21-1 corresponds to a pseudogene. This CDR3 contains 16 residues. The CDR3 reads CASNIKGAGGISEAFF. The CDR3 coding sequence is TGTGCCAGCAACATAAAGGGGGCAGGGGGCATTTCTGAAGCTTTCTTT.

This clone was seen a handful of times. V gene TRBV18 combines with J gene TRBJ2-7, with a weak D call TRBD2 (6 bases). Germline lookup yields CDR1 KGHSH and CDR2 LQKENI. Trimming took 6 bases from V and 0 from J, leaving 12 bases between them. The CDR3 spans 14 residues. The CDR3 sequence is CASSRDGSSYEQYF. The CDR3 nucleotides are TGTGCCAGCTCCCGGGACGGGAGCTCCTACGAGCAGTACTTC.

The chain has TRBV28 and TRBJ1-5; 7 nucleotides align to TRBD1. The CDR3 extends over 14 amino acids. Germline V gene data show CDR1 as MDHEN and CDR2 as SYDVKM. The J segment lost 3 bases and the V segment lost 6 bases, leaving 5 bases of the junction unmatched. The CDR3 region has the DNA TGTGCCAGCAGGATGGGACAGATCAATCAGCCCCAGCATTTT. Amino acid sequence: CASRMGQINQPQHF.

This clone was counted once. The CDR3 loop reads CSVWDRVKYEQYF. The CDR3 DNA reads as TGCAGCGTTTGGGACAGAGTAAAGTACGAGCAGTACTTC. V and J are TRBV29-1 and TRBJ2-7; 7 nucleotides agree with TRBD1. CDR1 is SQVTM, CDR2 ANQGSEA, per germline. The trim removed 5 bases at V and 4 bases at J, leaving 8 bases unmatched. The CDR3 length is 13 residues.

This clone was counted a single time. This chain connects TRBV30 to TRBJ2-3, with no clear D. Trimming pared 5 bases from V and 0 bases from J, leaving 12 bases between. Per germline, CDR1 GTSNPN and CDR2 SVGIG (reference sequence). The CDR3 has 14 amino acids. CDR3 coding DNA: TGTGCCTGGTCCCGACTGGAAAGCACAGATACGCAGTATTTT. Protein sequence: CAWSRLESTDTQYF. Combining the CDR3 with reference TRBV30 and TRBJ2-3 gives the whole variable domain SQTIHQWPATLVQPVGSPLSLECTVEGTSNPNLYWYRQAAGRGLQLLFYSVGIGQISSEVPQNLSASRPQDRQFILSSKKLLLSDSGFYLCAWSRLESTDTQYFGPGTRLTVL.

This chain connects TRBV7-9 to TRBJ1-1; 7 positions agree with TRBD1. V gave up 5 bases and J gave up 0 bases; unmatched junction bases: 9. In germline, CDR1 is SEHNR, CDR2 FQNEAQ (reference sequence). The CDR3 spans 16 residues. The CDR3 bases are TGTGCCAGCAGCCCACGGTCAGGGGGGCTGAACACTGAAGCTTTCTTT. It yields the protein CASSPRSGGLNTEAFF.

The chain recombines TRBV25-1 with TRBJ1-5; 11 nucleotides align to TRBD1. Germline CDR1 is MGHDK and CDR2 is SYGVNS. V lost 5 bases, J lost 7 bases, and 7 bases stayed unmatched. CDR3 size: 15 residues. The CDR3 spells CASSRGTGGTQPQHF. The CDR3 DNA follows: TGTGCCAGCAGTCGCGGGACAGGGGGGACCCAGCCCCAGCATTTT. The complete variable domain, with remaining parts taken from reference TRBV25-1 and TRBJ1-5, reads EADIYQTPRYLVIGTGKKITLECSQTMGHDKMYWYQQDPGMELHLIHYSYGVNSTEKGDLSSESTVSRIRTEHFPLTLESARPSHTSQYLCASSRGTGGTQPQHFGDGTRLSIL.

The genes are TRBV10-2 and TRBJ2-1; 11 bases are shared with TRBD2. The CDR3 runs to 16 residues. From germline, CDR1 is WSHSY and CDR2 SAAADI. J gave up 2 bases and V 3 bases, and 3 bases lay outside the gene matches. The CDR3 sequence: CASSDIAGGAYNEQFF. CDR3 nucleotides: TGCGCCAGCAGTGATATAGCGGGGGGGGCCTACAATGAGCAGTTCTTC.

V gene TRBV10-3 combines with J gene TRBJ2-2; D is undetermined. The V gene lost 7 bases and the J gene lost 0 bases, with 15 bases spanning the gap. This CDR3 region has 16 residues. The germline V gene has CDR1 ENHRY and CDR2 SYGVKD. The CDR3 reads CAITPYYVSNTGELFF. The CDR3 region has the DNA TGTGCCATCACCCCCTACTACGTTTCGAACACCGGGGAGCTGTTTTTT.

This chain links TRBV19 with TRBJ1-4; 7 bases map to TRBD1. Germline values: CDR1 LNHDA, CDR2 SQIVND (reference sequence). The CDR3 contains 13 residues. After removal of 6 bases from V and 6 bases from J, the junction contained 4 bases not matched to a gene. The chain's CDR3 is CASRTGLHEKLFF. CDR3 DNA sequence: TGTGCCAGTAGGACAGGGTTGCATGAAAAACTGTTTTTT.

This clone was seen only once. The chain combines TRBV2 with TRBJ1-6, with TRBD1 matching over 10 bases. The CDR3 runs 15 residues. V dropped 2 bases and J dropped 7; count of bases not matched to a gene: 2. Per the germline V gene, CDR1 is SNHLY and CDR2 is FYNNEI. The CDR3: CASSERGQGNSPLHF. CDR3 nucleotide sequence: TGTGCCAGCAGTGAAAGGGGACAGGGGAATTCACCCCTCCACTTT.

This chain links TRBV18 with TRBJ2-5; TRBD1 agrees at 9 bases. Germline CDR1 is KGHSH and CDR2 is LQKENI. With V trimmed by 0 bases and J by 5 bases, 13 bases remained unmatched. The CDR3 consists of 18 residues. The CDR3 sequence: CASSPPGTGWEDRETQYF. CDR3 DNA: TGTGCCAGCTCACCACCCGGGACAGGGTGGGAGGACAGGGAGACCCAGTACTTC.

This chain links TRBV18 with TRBJ1-2; 8 bases map to TRBD1. V dropped 4 bases and J dropped 8; count of bases not matched to a gene: 9. From germline, CDR1 is KGHSH and CDR2 LQKENI. The CDR3 is 14 residues long. CDR3 sequence (DNA): TGTGCCAGCTCACGGGAGACAGGGGCACGGGGCTACACCTTC. Its protein product is CASSRETGARGYTF. The full variable domain, rest sourced from reference TRBV18 and TRBJ1-2, is NAGVMQNPRHLVRRRGQEARLRCSPMKGHSHVYWYRQLPEEGLKFMVYLQKENIIDESGMPKERFSAEFPKEGPSILRIQQVVRGDSAAYFCASSRETGARGYTFGSGTRLTVV.

V and J are TRBV3-1 (or the pseudogene TRBV3-2) and TRBJ1-1, with TRBD1 matching 7 bases. This CDR3 region has 18 residues. Germline V gene lookup returns CDR1 LGHDT and CDR2 YNNKEL (reference sequence). The V segment lost 1 base and the J segment 5 bases; nucleotides outside the gene matches: 16. CDR3 residues: CASSQVRPHRGSWTEAFF. The CDR3 region has the DNA TGTGCCAGCAGCCAAGTACGTCCCCACAGGGGATCATGGACTGAAGCTTTCTTT.

Only one count was recorded for this clone. This rearrangement joins TRBV28 to TRBJ1-2; D is unclear. Germline V gene sequence: CDR1 MDHEN, CDR2 SYDVKM. With 5 bases removed from V and 7 bases from J, the gap between germline ends came to 11 bases. The CDR3 is made up of 12 amino acids. The CDR3 region has the DNA TGTGCCAGCAGTCTCCGGGTCCGTGGCTACACCTTC. Translated: CASSLRVRGYTF.

This sequence joins TRBV19 and TRBJ1-5, with 7 bases fitting TRBD1. Germline V gene lookup returns CDR1 LNHDA and CDR2 SQIVND (reference sequence). This CDR3 comprises 15 residues. V lost 7 bases to trimming and J lost 0 bases; unmatched junction nucleotides: 6. The CDR3 protein is CASTTTGYSNQPQHF. The CDR3 DNA reads as TGTGCCAGTACTACGACAGGGTATAGCAATCAGCCCCAGCATTTT.

This clone was picked up one time. The chain links TRBV19 to TRBJ1-1; 10 positions match TRBD1. V lost 2 bases, J lost 3 bases, and 3 bases stayed unmatched. The V gene's germline CDR1 is LNHDA and CDR2 SQIVND (reference sequence). The length of the CDR3 is 15 residues. In DNA, the CDR3 is TGTGCCAGTAGTATACTTGGACAGGGGGACACTGAAGCTTTCTTT. It yields the protein CASSILGQGDTEAFF.

The genes are TRBV9 and TRBJ2-5; tentative D call: TRBD2 (5 bases). Per the germline V gene, CDR1 is SGDLS and CDR2 is YYNGEE. The CDR3 is 15 amino acids. The V end was cut by 0 bases, the J end by 5 bases, with 14 bases between. This CDR3 is CASSVDASKRETQYF. CDR3 nucleotide sequence: TGTGCCAGCAGCGTAGATGCCAGCAAGCGGGAGACCCAGTACTTC.

V usage is TRBV2 and J usage is TRBJ1-6; perhaps TRBD1 as D (5 bases). This CDR3 region has 15 residues. V lost 3 bases and J 3 bases, leaving 9 bases between the germline ends. The germline V gene has CDR1 SNHLY and CDR2 FYNNEI. CDR3 in DNA: TGTGCCAGCAGTGACCGGGGGAACTATAATTCACCCCTCCACTTT. Amino acids: CASSDRGNYNSPLHF.

The rearrangement links TRBV6-5 to TRBJ1-1; D remains ambiguous. CDR3 length: 13 residues. The germline V gene has CDR1 MNHEY and CDR2 SVGAGI. V lost 8 bases, J lost 4 bases, and 14 bases lay in between. The CDR3 spells CASPNEVATEAFF. The CDR3 DNA follows: TGTGCCAGCCCAAACGAGGTAGCCACTGAAGCTTTCTTT.

V usage is TRBV28 and J usage is TRBJ1-5; maybe TRBD1 (5 bases). V dropped 6 bases and J dropped 4 bases, with 13 bases sitting between them. The CDR3 consists of 14 residues. Germline CDR1 is MDHEN and CDR2 is SYDVKM. DNA of the CDR3: TGTGCCAGCAGACAGGACCGAATTAATCAGCCCCAGCATTTT. Protein sequence: CASRQDRINQPQHF.

The rearrangement uses TRBV11-2 and TRBJ2-2; no clear D gene. CDR1 is SGHAT, CDR2 FQNNGV, per germline. V shed 1 base and J shed 6 bases, with 6 bases lying between them. This CDR3 has 13 amino acids. CDR3 bases: TGTGCCAGCAGCTTAGCCCGGGCCGGGGAGCTGTTTTTT. Its protein is CASSLARAGELFF.